What follows is one T cell receptor beta chain and its context. Its specificity is not known. Different DNA sequences within this sample yield the same CDR3. This specimen belongs to a study of shared clonotypes between healthy human individuals. Whole-study findings and limits: Despite large depth, rarefaction showed incomplete sorted-subset sequencing. Relative to memory subsets, naive subsets generally showed larger estimated richness. Against clonotypes common to all four donors, non-shared ones had lower generation probabilities.

TCRdb keeps only in-frame clones here, not all; method: immunoSEQ multiplex PCR. This repertoire shows 2 million to 2.5 million clones, 93% found once; its top ten account for roughly 0.39%. V shed 0 bases and J 5 bases; nucleotides not matched to a gene: 4. This CDR3 is 14 amino acids long. CDR1 is SGHRS, CDR2 YFSETQ, per germline. The specimen was naive CD4+ T cells from PBMCs. Specified subset: CD45RA+ positively selected. This sequence was found in a man between 18 and 35 years old in good health. Some clones in this sample may be carry-over from other donors' samples. This rearrangement joins TRBV5-1 to TRBJ2-5; 7 nucleotides agree with TRBD1. CDR3 coding DNA: TGCGCCAGCAGCTTGGGACAGGGTGAGGAGACCCAGTACTTC. This translates into CASSLGQGEETQYF. Full variable domain (rest looked up from reference TRBV5-1 and TRBJ2-5): KAGVTQTPRYLIKTRGQQVTLSCSPISGHRSVSWYQQTPGQGLQFLFEYFSETQRNKGNFPGRFSGRQFSNSRSEMNVSTLELGDSALYLCASSLGQGEETQYFGPGTRLLVL.